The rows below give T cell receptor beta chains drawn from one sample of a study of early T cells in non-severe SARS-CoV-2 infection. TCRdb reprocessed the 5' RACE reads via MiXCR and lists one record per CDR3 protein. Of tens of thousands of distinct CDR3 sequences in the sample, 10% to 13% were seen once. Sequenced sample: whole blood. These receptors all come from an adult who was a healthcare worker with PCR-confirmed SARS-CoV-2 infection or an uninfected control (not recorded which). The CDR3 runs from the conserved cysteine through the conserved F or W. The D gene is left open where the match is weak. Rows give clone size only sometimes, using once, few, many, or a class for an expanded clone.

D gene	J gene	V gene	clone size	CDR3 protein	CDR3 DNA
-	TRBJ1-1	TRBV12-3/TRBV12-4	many	CASSSGGRAFF	TGTGCCAGCAGTTCCGGGGGGCGGGCTTTCTTT
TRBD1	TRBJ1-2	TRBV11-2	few	CASSFTGGDYGYTF	TGTGCCAGCAGCTTCACAGGGGGCGACTATGGCTACACCTTC
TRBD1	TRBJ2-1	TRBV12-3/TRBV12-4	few	CASSLRDRGVNEQFF	TGTGCCAGCAGTTTACGGGACAGGGGGGTAAATGAGCAGTTCTTC
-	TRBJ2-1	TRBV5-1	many	CASSKGVIGYNEQFF	TGCGCCAGCAGTAAGGGGGTGATAGGGTACAATGAGCAGTTCTTC
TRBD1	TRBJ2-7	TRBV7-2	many	CASSLVTGGTYEQYF	TGTGCCAGCAGCTTGGTGACAGGGGGCACGTACGAGCAGTACTTC
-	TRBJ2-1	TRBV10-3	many	CAISANREGNEQFF	TGTGCCATCAGTGCCAACAGGGAGGGCAATGAGCAGTTCTTC
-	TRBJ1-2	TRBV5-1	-	CASSLDARAIYGYTF	TGCGCCAGCAGCTTGGATGCCAGGGCTATCTATGGCTACACCTTC
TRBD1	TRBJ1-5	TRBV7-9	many	CASSPPGTGNQPQHF	TGTGCCAGCAGCCCCCCCGGGACAGGGAATCAGCCCCAGCATTTT
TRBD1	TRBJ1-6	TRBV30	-	CAWSEDRVSPLHF	TGTGCCTGGAGTGAGGACAGGGTTTCACCCCTCCACTTT
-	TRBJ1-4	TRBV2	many	CASSDPVQMRATNEKLFF	TGTGCCAGCAGTGACCCCGTCCAGATGAGGGCAACTAATGAAAAACTGTTTTTT
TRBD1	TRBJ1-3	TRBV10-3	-	CAITWTGGTDGVGNTIYF	TGTGCCATCACCTGGACAGGGGGAACGGACGGAGTTGGAAACACCATATATTTT
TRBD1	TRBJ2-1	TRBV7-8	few	CASSLDRSAGNEQFF	TGTGCCAGCAGCTTGGACAGGAGCGCTGGGAATGAGCAGTTCTTC
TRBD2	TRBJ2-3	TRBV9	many	CASSVSGSSYYTQYF	TGTGCCAGCAGCGTTAGCGGGAGCTCATACTATACGCAGTATTTT
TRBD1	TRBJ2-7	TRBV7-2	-	CASSSVTGTEQYF	TGTGCCAGCAGCTCAGTGACAGGGACCGAGCAGTACTTC
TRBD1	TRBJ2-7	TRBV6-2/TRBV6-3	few	CASSGWDSLSEQYF	TGTGCCAGCAGTGGATGGGACAGCCTTAGCGAGCAGTACTTC
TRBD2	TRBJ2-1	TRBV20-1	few	CSALSRPGTSGRAYNEQFF	TGCAGTGCTCTCAGCCGTCCCGGGACTAGCGGGAGGGCCTACAATGAGCAGTTCTTC
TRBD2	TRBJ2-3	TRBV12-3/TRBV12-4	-	CASSPGLAGGTDTQYF	TGTGCCAGCAGTCCCGGACTAGCGGGTGGCACAGATACGCAGTATTTT
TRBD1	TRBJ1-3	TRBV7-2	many	CASSFSDRDGNTIYF	TGTGCCAGCAGCTTTTCGGACAGGGATGGAAACACCATATATTTT
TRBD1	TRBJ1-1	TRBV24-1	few	CATSGQGRWATEAFF	TGTGCCACCAGTGGACAGGGGCGGTGGGCCACTGAAGCTTTCTTT
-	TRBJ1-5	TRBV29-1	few	CSVEDRPFAKPQHF	TGCAGCGTTGAAGATCGGCCCTTTGCCAAGCCCCAGCATTTT
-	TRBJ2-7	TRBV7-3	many	CASSRLQGYEQYF	TGTGCCAGCAGCCGACTTCAGGGTTACGAGCAGTACTTC
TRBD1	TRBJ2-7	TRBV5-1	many	CASSLAGTDYYEQYF	TGCGCCAGCAGCTTGGCCGGGACAGACTACTACGAGCAGTACTTC
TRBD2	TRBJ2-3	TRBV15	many	CATSRGGLAGPTDTQYF	TGTGCCACCAGCAGAGGAGGACTAGCGGGGCCAACAGATACGCAGTATTTT
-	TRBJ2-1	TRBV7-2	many	CASSNLREDYNEQFF	TGTGCCAGCAGCAACCTAAGAGAGGACTACAATGAGCAGTTCTTC
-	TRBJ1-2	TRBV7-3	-	CASSLSPGNYGYTF	TGTGCCAGCAGCTTATCTCCAGGAAACTATGGCTACACCTTC
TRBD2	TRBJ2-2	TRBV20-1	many	CSARLPGGGPGELFF	TGCAGTGCGCGGCTTCCGGGAGGCGGCCCCGGGGAGCTGTTTTTT
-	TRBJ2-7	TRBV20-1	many	CSATSYEQYF	TGCAGTGCCACCTCCTACGAGCAGTACTTC
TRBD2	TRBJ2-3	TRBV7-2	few	CASNAGGGRGGDTQYF	TGTGCCAGCAACGCTGGAGGCGGGAGGGGCGGGGATACGCAGTATTTT
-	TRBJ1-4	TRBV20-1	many	CSASPTRSTNEKLFF	TGCAGTGCTAGTCCCACACGGTCAACTAATGAAAAACTGTTTTTT
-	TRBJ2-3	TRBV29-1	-	CSVEGIPPYTQYF	TGCAGCGTTGAGGGGATCCCTCCCTATACGCAGTATTTT
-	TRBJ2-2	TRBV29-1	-	CSARSLDTGELFF	TGCAGCGCCCGGTCACTTGACACCGGGGAGCTGTTTTTT
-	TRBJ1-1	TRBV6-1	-	CASSLEPGEEAFF	TGTGCCAGCAGTCTGGAACCAGGGGAGGAAGCTTTCTTT
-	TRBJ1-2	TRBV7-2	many	CASSVGGTYGYTF	TGTGCCAGCAGCGTGGGCGGCACTTATGGCTACACCTTC
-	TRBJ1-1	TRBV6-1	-	CVDGGWTEAFF	TGTGTCGATGGAGGTTGGACTGAAGCTTTCTTT
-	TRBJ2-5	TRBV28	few	CASRKGTALGTQYF	TGTGCCAGCAGGAAAGGGACGGCCCTAGGGACCCAGTACTTC
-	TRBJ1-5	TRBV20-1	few	CSARLPGRDQPQHF	TGCAGTGCAAGGCTGCCAGGGAGGGATCAGCCCCAGCATTTT
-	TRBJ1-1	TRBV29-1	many	CSVIWGEAFF	TGCAGCGTAATATGGGGTGAAGCTTTCTTT
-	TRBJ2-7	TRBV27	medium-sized	CASSFRGGQDEQYF	TGTGCCAGCAGTTTCCGGGGAGGTCAAGACGAGCAGTACTTC
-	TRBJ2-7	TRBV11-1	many	CASSLDRPLAGIQYF	TGTGCCAGCAGCTTAGACCGACCGCTAGCCGGAATACAGTACTTC
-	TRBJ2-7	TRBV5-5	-	CASSLEWPWRGEQYF	TGTGCCAGCAGCTTGGAGTGGCCCTGGCGAGGCGAGCAGTACTTC
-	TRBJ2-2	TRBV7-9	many	CASRGRLLSAGELFF	TGTGCCAGCAGGGGGAGGCTACTATCGGCCGGGGAGCTGTTTTTT
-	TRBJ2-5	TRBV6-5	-	CASSYRGEETQYF	TGTGCCAGCAGTTACAGGGGAGAGGAGACCCAGTACTTC
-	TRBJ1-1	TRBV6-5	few	CASSAQAGTEAFF	TGTGCCAGCAGCGCCCAGGCGGGCACTGAAGCTTTCTTT
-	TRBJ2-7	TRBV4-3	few	CASSQDTSGGSSYEQYF	TGCGCCAGCAGCCAAGATACCTCTGGGGGTAGCTCCTACGAGCAGTACTTC
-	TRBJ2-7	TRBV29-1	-	CSVGRGSVYEQYF	TGCAGCGTTGGGAGGGGGAGCGTCTACGAGCAGTACTTC
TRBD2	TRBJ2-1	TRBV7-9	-	CASSRSGRTMNEQFF	TGTGCCAGCAGCCGCAGCGGGAGAACTATGAATGAGCAGTTCTTC
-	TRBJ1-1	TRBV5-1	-	CASSFQIPFTEAFF	TGCGCCAGCAGCTTTCAAATCCCTTTTACTGAAGCTTTCTTT
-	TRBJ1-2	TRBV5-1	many	CASSSDGRYGYTF	TGCGCCAGCAGCTCGGACGGTCGCTATGGCTACACCTTC
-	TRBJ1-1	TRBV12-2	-	CASRLAGPRDRDLAEAFF	TGTGCAAGTCGCTTAGCGGGTCCCCGGGACAGGGACTTGGCTGAAGCTTTCTTT